The present entry profiles one TCR beta chain with its context. The record originates from a study of Ad26.COV2.S vaccination and SARS-CoV-2 variants. V lost 3 bases and J lost 4, with 15 bases in between. The CDR3 spans 14 residues. Per the germline V gene, CDR1 is GTSNPN and CDR2 is SVGIG (reference sequence). Produced via immunoSEQ multiplex PCR; TCRdb's table is partial and in-frame only. This sample yields 300,000 to 400,000 clones, of which around 83% are seen a single time; approximately 1.9% belongs to the top ten. Treatment in this sample: some 20 received Ad26.COV2.S at low or high dose, single or two shots; a few received placebo; per-sample allocation not given. Collection of the samples took place on day 63 after the first injection of vaccine or placebo.

This sequence joins TRBV30 and TRBJ1-2, with D possibly being TRBD1 (5 bases). Source: peripheral blood, taken in a trial of Ad26.COV2.S vaccine versus placebo. This TCR came from a person aged 18 to 59 who received the Ad26.COV2.S COVID-19 vaccine or a placebo. The CDR3 is CAWRGGGLGYGYTF. Here the CDR3 DNA reads TGTGCCTGGAGAGGTGGGGGACTGGGCTATGGCTACACCTTC. Variable domain in full (rest from reference TRBV30 and TRBJ1-2): SQTIHQWPATLVQPVGSPLSLECTVEGTSNPNLYWYRQAAGRGLQLLFYSVGIGQISSEVPQNLSASRPQDRQFILSSKKLLLSDSGFYLCAWRGGGLGYGYTFGSGTRLTVV.